This passage covers 32 T cell receptor beta chains from one sample sequenced in a study of beta chain features in type 1 diabetes (dated by TCRdb to the late 2010s). Study-level results and caveats: In all four CD4+ subsets, TCRB CDR3 length was moderately but significantly shorter in type 1 diabetes patients.

Libraries were constructed by the immunoSEQ multiplex PCR assay. The entire amount of isolated RNA was reverse transcribed using the High Capacity cDNA Reverse Transcription Kit, so the sequenced TCRB transcripts were expressed ones. TCRdb provides this immuneACCESS table in a form limited to in-frame rearrangements. Some clones are lacking; in checked studies, under half of them reflect an unresolved V gene, and why the rest are absent is not known. In this sample the table shows 550,000 to 850,000 clones, around an eighth of which occur a single time. 0.022% of the sample rests with the top ten. These TCRs are of unknown antigen specificity. The source material was naive CD4+ T cells from blood. The cell subset or site label of this sample denotes: true naive CD4+ T cells. The receptors shown here come from a man younger than 30 with type 1 diabetes.

The chain uses TRBV11-3 and TRBJ2-1, with 7 bases that match TRBD2. V was clipped by 5 bases and J by 2 bases; unmatched bases: 6. This CDR3 is 15 amino acids long. Germline V gene sequence: CDR1 SGHNT, CDR2 YENEEA. CDR3: CASSPNGGTYNEQFF. The DNA for the CDR3 is TGTGCCAGCAGCCCAAACGGGGGGACCTACAATGAGCAGTTCTTC.

This clone occurred a few times. The chain links TRBV27 to TRBJ2-3; tentatively, D is TRBD1 (5 bases). Per the germline V gene, CDR1 is MNHEY and CDR2 is SMNVEV (reference sequence). V lost 0 bases, J lost 3 bases, and 10 bases lay in between. There are 15 residues in the CDR3. For the CDR3, the DNA is TGTGCCAGCAGTTTATCCCAGGGTAGGACAGATACGCAGTATTTT. Translation: CASSLSQGRTDTQYF.

This clone turned up a few times. The V and J genes are TRBV7-9 and TRBJ1-2, with D unresolved. There are 12 residues in the CDR3. V was shortened by 5 bases and J by 5 bases, with 9 bases between the two germline ends. Germline V lookup: CDR1 SEHNR, CDR2 FQNEAQ (reference sequence). The CDR3 reads CASSVTGYGYTF. In DNA form, the CDR3 reads TGTGCCAGCAGCGTTACCGGGTATGGCTACACCTTC.

The chain couples TRBV10-3 to TRBJ2-3; TRBD2 is a possible D gene (5 bases). This CDR3 comprises 11 residues. The V end was cut by 8 bases, the J end by 2 bases, with 5 bases between. Germline V gene lookup returns CDR1 ENHRY and CDR2 SYGVKD. The CDR3 sequence: CAIGLTDTQYF. The CDR3 nucleotides are TGTGCCATCGGACTCACAGATACGCAGTATTTT.

The CDR3 sequence: CASTSPLRDYEQYF. CDR3 nucleotides: TGTGCCAGCACCTCTCCCCTCCGGGACTACGAGCAGTACTTC. The V and J genes are TRBV6-5 and TRBJ2-7; a weak D match, TRBD2 (5 bases). Germline V CDR1 and CDR2: MNHEY, SVGAGI. This CDR3 is built from 14 residues. V was shortened by 7 bases and J by 3 bases, with 16 bases between the two germline ends.

This clone was counted only a few times. CDR3: CASSGTGAYEQYF. CDR3 in DNA: TGTGCCAGCTCAGGGACAGGGGCCTACGAGCAGTACTTC. The chain combines TRBV18 with TRBJ2-7, with TRBD1 matching 10 bases. CDR1 and CDR2 from the germline V gene are KGHSH and LQKENI. V was clipped by 5 bases and J by 2 bases; unmatched bases: 0. CDR3 length equals 13 residues.

The chain uses TRBV5-1 and TRBJ2-5; 8 positions match TRBD2. Germline V gives CDR1 SGHRS, CDR2 YFSETQ. V lost 4 bases, J lost 5 bases, and 7 bases stayed unmatched. CDR3 length equals 14 residues. The CDR3 region is CASSPGRGAETQYF. CDR3 sequence (DNA): TGCGCCAGCAGCCCCGGGCGGGGGGCCGAGACCCAGTACTTC.

This clone was seen a handful of times. The sample holds other DNA sequences that translate to the same CDR3. Here the CDR3 reads CSVGGARTEAFF. The CDR3 nucleotides read TGCAGCGTTGGGGGAGCGAGAACTGAAGCTTTCTTT. The V and J genes are TRBV29-1 and TRBJ1-1; no definite D call. The CDR3 spans 12 residues. Germline V gene sequence: CDR1 SQVTM, CDR2 ANQGSEA. V lost 4 bases, J lost 5 bases, and 11 bases lay in between.

The DNA of the CDR3 is TGTGCCAGCCGGGACAGGGGACAAGAGACCCAGTACTTC. It translates to CASRDRGQETQYF. This chain connects TRBV19 to TRBJ2-5; TRBD1 matches 10 bases. Germline lookup yields CDR1 LNHDA and CDR2 SQIVND (reference sequence). J gave up 2 bases and V 9 bases, and 3 bases lay outside the gene matches. The CDR3 is made up of 13 amino acids.

The chain is built from TRBV10-3 and TRBJ2-6, with unresolved D. V was pared by 2 bases and J by 0 bases, with 14 bases between. The CDR3 spans 18 residues. CDR1 ENHRY and CDR2 SYGVKD come from the germline V gene. CDR3 amino acids: CAISENYFMGSGANVLTF. For the CDR3, the DNA is TGTGCCATCAGTGAGAATTATTTCATGGGCTCTGGGGCCAACGTCCTGACTTTC.

This clone turned up a few times. Distinct nucleotide sequences in the sample also encode this CDR3. The V and J genes are TRBV18 and TRBJ2-6; D is uncertain. The V gene's germline CDR1 is KGHSH and CDR2 LQKENI. The CDR3 extends over 14 amino acids. Trimming pared 3 bases from V and 1 base from J, leaving 4 bases between. The CDR3 sequence is CASSPGSGANVLTF. DNA for the CDR3: TGTGCCAGCTCACCCGGATCTGGGGCCAACGTCCTGACTTTC. Full variable domain (rest looked up from reference TRBV18 and TRBJ2-6): NAGVMQNPRHLVRRRGQEARLRCSPMKGHSHVYWYRQLPEEGLKFMVYLQKENIIDESGMPKERFSAEFPKEGPSILRIQQVVRGDSAAYFCASSPGSGANVLTFGAGSRLTVL.

On this clone itself: The identical CDR3 is also encoded by other nucleotide sequences in the sample. The CDR3 DNA is TGTGCCAGCTCACCCGGGACAGACCAGCCCCAGCATTTT. It translates to CASSPGTDQPQHF. The V and J genes are TRBV18 and TRBJ1-5; TRBD1 matches at 7 bases. Per the germline V gene, CDR1 is KGHSH and CDR2 is LQKENI. The CDR3 extends over 13 amino acids. V gave up 3 bases and J gave up 7 bases; unmatched junction bases: 3.

The sample holds a few counts of this clone. The CDR3 region is CASSQWTGGQPQHF. The CDR3 DNA follows: TGCGCCAGCAGCCAATGGACAGGGGGACAGCCCCAGCATTTT. This chain joins TRBV4-1 and TRBJ1-5; 10 bases line up with TRBD1. Germline CDR1 is MGHRA and CDR2 is YSYEKL. This CDR3 has 14 residues. V shed 2 bases and J 7 bases; nucleotides not matched to a gene: 2.

Only a few counts were recorded for this clone. The chain is built from TRBV10-3 and TRBJ1-1, with D perhaps matching TRBD1 (5 bases). V was shortened by 1 base and J by 11 bases, with 11 bases between the two germline ends. The germline gives CDR1 ENHRY, CDR2 SYGVKD. The CDR3 extends over 12 amino acids. In nucleotides, the CDR3 is TGTGCCATCAGTGAGTTTAGCAGGGTGGCTTTCTTT. It codes for CAISEFSRVAFF.

This clone has a handful of counts. This chain joins TRBV30 and TRBJ1-1, with unresolved D. CDR3 length equals 13 residues. CDR1 and CDR2 (germline): GTSNPN, SVGIG (reference sequence). With 4 bases removed from V and 1 base from J, the gap between germline ends came to 10 bases. CDR3 protein: CAWNLIGNTEAFF. CDR3 DNA sequence: TGTGCCTGGAACCTAATCGGGAACACTGAAGCTTTCTTT.

This clone was observed a few times. This chain joins TRBV11-2 and TRBJ2-3; 8 bases are a match to TRBD1. CDR3 length: 14 amino acids. The germline CDR1 and CDR2 sequences are SGHAT and FQNNGV. V shed 5 bases, J shed 3 bases, and the junction held 4 bases outside the gene matches. The CDR3 DNA reads TGTGCCAGCAGCCCCCGACAGGGGACAGATACGCAGTATTTT. Translation: CASSPRQGTDTQYF.

There are a few counts of this clone. The rearrangement joins TRBV18 to TRBJ2-4; the D gene is possibly TRBD2 (6 bases). Trimming removed 6 bases from V and 0 bases from J, with 12 bases in between. The CDR3 sequence is 15 residues long. Germline V gene sequence: CDR1 KGHSH, CDR2 LQKENI. The CDR3 region has the DNA TGTGCCAGCTCTGCCCGCGGGACAGCCAAAAACATTCAGTACTTC. This gives the protein CASSARGTAKNIQYF.

The CDR3 region is CASSLTTVSYEQYF. The CDR3 bases are TGTGCCAGCAGCTTAACAACCGTAAGCTACGAGCAGTACTTC. V and J are TRBV7-9 and TRBJ2-7; D is unresolved. This CDR3 region has 14 residues. Trimming stripped 2 bases from V and 3 bases from J, with 11 bases between. Per the germline V gene, CDR1 is SEHNR and CDR2 is FQNEAQ (reference sequence).

This clone was seen only a few times. The chain combines TRBV5-6 with TRBJ1-2; D unresolved. This CDR3 region has 15 residues. The germline gives CDR1 SGHDT, CDR2 YYEEEE. The V gene lost 4 bases and the J gene lost 3 bases, with 16 bases spanning the gap. CDR3 region: CASSTYNLGDYGYTF. The CDR3 DNA follows: TGTGCCAGCAGCACCTACAACCTCGGGGACTATGGCTACACCTTC. Complete variable domain (other parts from reference TRBV5-6 and TRBJ1-2): DAGVTQSPTHLIKTRGQQVTLRCSPKSGHDTVSWYQQALGQGPQFIFQYYEEEERQRGNFPDRFSGHQFPNYSSELNVNALLLGDSALYLCASSTYNLGDYGYTFGSGTRLTVV.

Of note for this clone: Other DNA sequences in this specimen translate into the identical CDR3. The rearrangement links TRBV30 to TRBJ2-7; D perhaps matches TRBD2 (6 bases). Per the germline V gene, CDR1 is GTSNPN and CDR2 is SVGIG (reference sequence). Trimming took 0 bases from V and 6 from J, leaving 6 bases between them. This CDR3 has 11 residues. CDR3 bases: TGTGCCTGGAGTGTCGGGAGCGAGCAGTACTTC. This encodes CAWSVGSEQYF.

This clone was seen more than once but under ten times. The CDR3 does not close with the conserved phenylalanine or tryptophan, likely indicating a read error. No DNA is shown, since the ends of the CDR3 on it are uncertain; the CDR3 is the one TCRdb lists. The chain combines TRBV21-1 with TRBJ1-4; whether TRBD1, the table's D call, matches the DNA was not checked. TRBV21-1 is termed a pseudogene. The CDR3 length equals 11 residues, ends included. The CDR3 spells CASSVRVRTSL.

This clone appeared a few times. The chain combines TRBV6-1 with TRBJ1-5; perhaps TRBD1 as D (5 bases). With 0 bases removed from V and 1 base from J, the gap between germline ends came to 16 bases. CDR1 and CDR2 (germline): MNHNS, SASEGT. The CDR3 runs to 18 residues. CDR3 coding DNA: TGTGCCAGCAGTGAAGCGCTGGTAAGTGGGGCCAGCAATCAGCCCCAGCATTTT. Encoded protein: CASSEALVSGASNQPQHF.

The chain joins TRBV4-1 to TRBJ1-2, with unresolved D. V was trimmed by 0 bases and J by 0 bases, leaving 8 bases between them. There are 15 residues in the CDR3. The germline CDR1 and CDR2 sequences are MGHRA and YSYEKL. The CDR3 spells CASSQDRRANYGYTF. Written as DNA, the CDR3 is TGCGCCAGCAGCCAAGATAGGAGAGCTAACTATGGCTACACCTTC.

This clone was detected only a few times. V gene TRBV7-2 combines with J gene TRBJ2-2; D is possibly TRBD1 (5 bases). Trimming took 3 bases from V and 3 from J, leaving 11 bases between them. CDR1 and CDR2 from the germline V gene are SGHTA and FQGNSA. CDR3 size: 15 residues. For the CDR3, the DNA is TGTGCCAGCAGCTTTACCTCAGGGTACACCGGGGAGCTGTTTTTT. Translating it yields CASSFTSGYTGELFF. The full variable domain, completed using reference TRBV7-2 and TRBJ2-2, is GAGVSQSPSNKVTEKGKDVELRCDPISGHTALYWYRQSLGQGLEFLIYFQGNSAPDKSGLPSDRFSAERTGGSVSTLTIQRTQQEDSAVYLCASSFTSGYTGELFFGEGSRLTVL.

Only a few counts were recorded for this clone. This chain uses TRBV19 with TRBJ2-1; D is uncertain. With 4 bases removed from V and 7 bases from J, the gap between germline ends came to 8 bases. The CDR3 is made up of 12 amino acids. Germline CDR1 LNHDA, CDR2 SQIVND (reference sequence). The CDR3: CASSTAGNEQFF. In DNA, the CDR3 is TGTGCCAGTAGTACCGCTGGGAATGAGCAGTTCTTC.

The chain links TRBV27 to TRBJ2-3, with D unresolved. Per germline, CDR1 MNHEY and CDR2 SMNVEV (reference sequence). This CDR3 has 16 amino acids. V was cut by 6 bases and J by 1 base, with 17 bases left in between. CDR3 sequence reads: CASSRDPSGRTDTQYF. As DNA, the CDR3 is TGTGCCAGCAGCCGTGACCCTTCGGGTCGCACAGATACGCAGTATTTT.

The V and J genes are TRBV7-9 and TRBJ1-6; weak D call: TRBD1 (5 bases). The V end lost 7 bases, the J end lost 10 bases, and 11 bases lay between the germline ends. Germline V gives CDR1 SEHNR, CDR2 FQNEAQ (reference sequence). The CDR3 totals 12 residues. In DNA, the CDR3 is TGTGCCAGCAACCACGGGGCCTCACCCCTCCACTTT. Its translation: CASNHGASPLHF. The whole variable domain, filled in from reference TRBV7-9 and TRBJ1-6, reads DTGVSQNPRHKITKRGQNVTFRCDPISEHNRLYWYRQTLGQGPEFLTYFQNEAQLEKSRLLSDRFSAERPKGSFSTLEIQRTEQGDSAMYLCASNHGASPLHFGNGTRLTVT.

J is TRBJ1-1 and V is TRBV4-1, with 7 bases identical to TRBD1. Germline lookup yields CDR1 MGHRA and CDR2 YSYEKL. The CDR3 loop spans 15 amino acids. The ends lost 4 bases at V and 1 base at J; junction bases unmatched: 6. CDR3: CASSRMGQPNTEAFF. CDR3 coding DNA: TGCGCCAGCAGCCGAATGGGACAGCCGAACACTGAAGCTTTCTTT.

With respect to this clone: The same CDR3 also results from other DNA sequences found in this sample. The rearrangement links TRBV6-5 to TRBJ2-7; 8 bases map to TRBD1. Germline values: CDR1 MNHEY, CDR2 SVGAGI. V was clipped by 0 bases and J by 2 bases; unmatched bases: 3. The CDR3 has 15 residues. CDR3 bases: TGTGCCAGCAGTTACTCTGGACAGGGTGCCTACGAGCAGTACTTC. It translates to CASSYSGQGAYEQYF.

V gene TRBV4-1 combines with J gene TRBJ2-1, with 7 positions matching TRBD2. Germline CDR1 and CDR2: MGHRA and YSYEKL. Unmatched junction bases numbered 12, after V lost 0 bases and J lost 1 base. The CDR3 spans 19 residues. CDR3: CASSQDEMVRGWSYNEQFF. DNA for the CDR3: TGCGCCAGCAGCCAAGATGAGATGGTGCGGGGGTGGTCCTACAATGAGCAGTTCTTC.

There are a few counts of this clone. V gene TRBV15 combines with J gene TRBJ2-2; D not certain. The V end was cut by 2 bases, the J end by 0 bases, with 10 bases between. Germline loops: CDR1 LNHNV, CDR2 YYDKDF (reference sequence). This CDR3 contains 16 residues. CDR3 nucleotides: TGTGCCACCAGCAGACCCTATCAAACGAACACCGGGGAGCTGTTTTTT. Translated: CATSRPYQTNTGELFF.

CDR3 bases: TGTGCCATCAGTGAGTCTGAGGGATCCGGGTGGCAGCCCCAGCATTTT. Translating it yields CAISESEGSGWQPQHF. The chain links TRBV10-3 to TRBJ1-5; unclear D gene. The CDR3 totals 16 residues. Between the trimmed V and J ends, which lost 0 bases and 7 bases, there was a span of 16 bases. The germline CDR1 and CDR2 sequences are ENHRY and SYGVKD.